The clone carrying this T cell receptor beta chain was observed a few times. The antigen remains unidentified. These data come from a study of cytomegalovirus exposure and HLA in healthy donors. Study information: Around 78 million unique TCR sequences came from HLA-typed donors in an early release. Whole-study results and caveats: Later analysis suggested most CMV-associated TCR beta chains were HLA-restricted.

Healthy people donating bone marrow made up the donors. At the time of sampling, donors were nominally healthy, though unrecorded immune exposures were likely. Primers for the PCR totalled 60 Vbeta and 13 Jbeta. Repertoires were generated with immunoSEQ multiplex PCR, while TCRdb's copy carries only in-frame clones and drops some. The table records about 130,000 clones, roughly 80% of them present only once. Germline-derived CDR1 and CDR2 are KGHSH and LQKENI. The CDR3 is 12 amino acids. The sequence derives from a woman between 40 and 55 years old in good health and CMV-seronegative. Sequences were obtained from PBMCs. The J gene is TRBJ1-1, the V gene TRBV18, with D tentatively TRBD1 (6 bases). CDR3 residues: CGGRGDGTEAFF. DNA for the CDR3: TGTGGGGGCAGGGGAGACGGCACTGAAGCTTTCTTT.